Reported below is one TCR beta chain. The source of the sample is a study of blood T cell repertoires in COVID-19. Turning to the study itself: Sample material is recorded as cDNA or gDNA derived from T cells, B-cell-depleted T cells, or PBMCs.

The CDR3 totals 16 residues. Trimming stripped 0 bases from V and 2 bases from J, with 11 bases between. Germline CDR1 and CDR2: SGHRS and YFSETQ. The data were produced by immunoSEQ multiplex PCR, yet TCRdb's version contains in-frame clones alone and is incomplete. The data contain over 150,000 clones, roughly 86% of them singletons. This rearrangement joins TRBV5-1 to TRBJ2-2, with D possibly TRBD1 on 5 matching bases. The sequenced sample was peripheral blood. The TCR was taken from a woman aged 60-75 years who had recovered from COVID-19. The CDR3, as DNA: TGCGCCAGCAGCTTGGGACAGTCGGGCAACACCGGGGAGCTGTTTTTT. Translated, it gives CASSLGQSGNTGELFF.